Shown below are 11 T cell receptor beta chains from a single sample sequenced in a study of OX40 agonist ivuxolimab in advanced cancers. Assay used: immunoSEQ multiplex PCR; TCRdb lists only in-frame clones, some missing. The data contain about 85,000 clones, roughly 91% of them seen just once; the ten biggest clones take up 0.32%. The specimen was CD4+ or CD8+ T cells sorted from blood, collected in a trial of the OX40 agonist ivuxolimab. All receptors come from an adult with an advanced solid tumor such as melanoma, head and neck, liver or kidney cancer.

The chain combines TRBV5-6 with TRBJ2-1, with D possibly being TRBD2 (6 bases). This CDR3 region has 14 residues. The V end was cut by 7 bases, the J end by 3 bases, with 14 bases between. Germline V lookup: CDR1 SGHDT, CDR2 YYEEEE. DNA of the CDR3: TGTGCCAGCGGGCGGGACGAGGGCTACAATGAGCAGTTCTTC. Its translation: CASGRDEGYNEQFF.

The rearrangement links TRBV7-2 to TRBJ1-1; D is possibly TRBD1 (5 bases). Trimming took off 5 bases at V and 0 bases at J, with 16 bases between the two ends. CDR1 is SGHTA and CDR2 is FQGNSA in the germline V gene. This CDR3 region has 16 residues. As DNA, the CDR3 is TGTGCCAGCAGCCCTACACGGGGGGGGATGAACACTGAAGCTTTCTTT. This gives the protein CASSPTRGGMNTEAFF.

The chain combines TRBV28 with TRBJ2-5; no definite D call. The germline CDR1 and CDR2 sequences are MDHEN and SYDVKM. With 6 bases removed from V and 2 bases from J, the gap between germline ends came to 4 bases. This CDR3 contains 11 residues. The DNA of the CDR3 is TGTGCCAGCAGGGTTCAAGAGACCCAGTACTTC. This translates into CASRVQETQYF. Together with reference TRBV28 and TRBJ2-5, the CDR3 gives the full variable domain: DVKVTQSSRYLVKRTGEKVFLECVQDMDHENMFWYRQDPGLGLRLIYFSYDVKMKEKGDIPEGYSVSREKKERFSLILESASTNQTSMYLCASRVQETQYFGPGTRLLVL.

This sequence joins TRBV30 and TRBJ1-5; 8 positions match TRBD1. The J segment lost 5 bases and the V segment lost 0 bases, leaving 0 bases of the junction unmatched. Germline values: CDR1 GTSNPN, CDR2 SVGIG (reference sequence). The CDR3 is 13 amino acids. CDR3 nucleotide sequence: TGTGCCTGGAGTGTGGACAGGGATCAGCCCCAGCATTTT. This sequence encodes CAWSVDRDQPQHF.

The chain joins TRBV9 to TRBJ2-2; 8 bases map to TRBD2. CDR3 size: 16 residues. Germline V gene sequence: CDR1 SGDLS, CDR2 YYNGEE. With 3 bases clipped from V and 6 bases from J, the junction kept 10 bases outside the gene matches. CDR3 bases: TGTGCCAGCAGCGGAAGGACTAGCTACTCGTCCGGGGAGCTGTTTTTT. This codes for CASSGRTSYSSGELFF.

The chain recombines TRBV6-1 with TRBJ1-4, with a weak D call TRBD1 (5 bases). Germline V gene sequence: CDR1 MNHNS, CDR2 SASEGT. The CDR3 runs 15 residues. Trimming stripped 5 bases from V and 8 bases from J, with 18 bases between. CDR3 sequence reads: CASSRAGALAEKLFF. CDR3 in DNA: TGTGCCAGCAGTCGAGCCGGGGCCTTGGCGGAAAAACTGTTTTTT.

The rearrangement uses TRBV28 and TRBJ2-7; 7 nucleotides match TRBD1. Per the germline V gene, CDR1 is MDHEN and CDR2 is SYDVKM. The CDR3 loop spans 15 amino acids. With V trimmed by 5 bases and J by 10 bases, 17 bases remained unmatched. In DNA form, the CDR3 reads TGTGCCAGCAGTCGCGCCGGGACAGTAGAAAACCGCCAGTACTTC. Translated, it gives CASSRAGTVENRQYF.

The chain has TRBV6-1 and TRBJ2-3; D is tentatively TRBD1 or TRBD2 (5 bases each). The CDR3 runs 12 residues. Germline-derived CDR1 and CDR2 are MNHNS and SASEGT. With 7 bases removed from V and 4 bases from J, the gap between germline ends came to 9 bases. DNA for the CDR3: TGTGCCAGCAAGAGGGACCCAGATACGCAGTATTTT. Its translation: CASKRDPDTQYF.

The chain couples TRBV28 to TRBJ2-5, with D unresolved. Looked up from germline, CDR1 is MDHEN and CDR2 is SYDVKM. The ends were cut back, 6 bases at V and 2 bases at J, with 4 bases in the middle. This CDR3 is 11 amino acids long. DNA of the CDR3: TGTGCCAGCAGAACACAAGAGACCCAGTACTTC. It encodes CASRTQETQYF.

V and J are TRBV28 and TRBJ1-1; D gene ambiguous. CDR1 is MDHEN, CDR2 SYDVKM, per germline. The CDR3 is 13 amino acids. V lost 0 bases to trimming and J lost 4 bases, with 6 bases between them. The CDR3 DNA sequence: TGTGCCAGCAGTTTATGGGTTACCACTGAAGCTTTCTTT. The encoded protein is CASSLWVTTEAFF.

This clone is a singleton in its sample. The chain carries TRBV28 and TRBJ1-1, with D possibly TRBD1 on 6 matching bases. Trimming removed 9 bases at V and 1 base at J, with 24 bases between. The CDR3 totals 17 residues. The germline CDR1 and CDR2 sequences are MDHEN and SYDVKM. The CDR3: CARSGVLIGKKNTEAFF. CDR3 in DNA: TGTGCCAGATCAGGGGTCTTGATCGGCAAAAAGAACACTGAAGCTTTCTTT.